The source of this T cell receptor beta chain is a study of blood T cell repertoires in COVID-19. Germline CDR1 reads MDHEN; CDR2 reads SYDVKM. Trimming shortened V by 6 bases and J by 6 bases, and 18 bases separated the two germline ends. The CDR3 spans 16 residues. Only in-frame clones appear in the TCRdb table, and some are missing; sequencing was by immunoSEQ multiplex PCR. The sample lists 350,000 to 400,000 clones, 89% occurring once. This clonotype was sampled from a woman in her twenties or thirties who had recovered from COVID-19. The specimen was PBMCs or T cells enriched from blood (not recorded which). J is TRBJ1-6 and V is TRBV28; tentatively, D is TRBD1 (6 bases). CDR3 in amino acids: CASSPYRGQSNSPLHF. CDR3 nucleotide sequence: TGTGCCAGCAGCCCCTACCGCGGACAGAGTAATTCACCCCTCCACTTT.